These 8 T cell receptor beta chains were all obtained from the same sample, sequenced in a study of Ad26.COV2.S vaccination and SARS-CoV-2 variants. Treatment: 19 received Ad26.COV2.S at low or high dose, single or two shots; 5 received placebo; per-sample allocation not given. Samples came from day 63 after the first vaccine or placebo injection. Measured with immunoSEQ multiplex PCR; TCRdb has only the in-frame clones, and not every one. The repertoire holds 380,000 or so clones, with roughly 80% as singletons. Source: peripheral blood, taken in a trial of Ad26.COV2.S vaccine versus placebo. Receptors were obtained from a person aged 18-65 years who received the Ad26.COV2.S COVID-19 vaccine or a placebo.

The chain links TRBV10-2 to TRBJ1-6; TRBD1 matches at 9 bases. Germline V CDR1 and CDR2: WSHSY, SAAADI. V was pared by 6 bases and J by 0 bases, with 3 bases of the junction left unmatched. This CDR3 comprises 16 residues. In DNA form, the CDR3 reads TGCGCCAGCAGAGAGGACAGGGGCTCCTATAATTCACCCCTCCACTTT. Protein sequence: CASREDRGSYNSPLHF.

The rearrangement joins TRBV6-5 to TRBJ1-2; D remains ambiguous. The CDR3 contains 15 residues. The V and J ends lost 7 bases and 4 bases respectively, with 19 bases between them. CDR1 MNHEY and CDR2 SVGAGI come from the germline V gene. The CDR3 sequence is CASMLLGGPGYGYTF. Written as DNA, the CDR3 is TGTGCCAGCATGCTTTTAGGAGGGCCTGGCTATGGCTACACCTTC.

V gene TRBV11-2 combines with J gene TRBJ1-1, with TRBD1 matching over 7 bases. Trimming at V came to 1 base and at J to 5 bases, leaving 7 bases not matched to a gene. Germline V gene lookup returns CDR1 SGHAT and CDR2 FQNNGV. CDR3 length: 15 amino acids. The CDR3 reads CASSLGWQGGTEAFF. The CDR3 DNA follows: TGTGCCAGCAGCTTAGGTTGGCAGGGGGGGACTGAAGCTTTCTTT.

V and J are TRBV2 and TRBJ2-5; TRBD1 is a possible D gene (5 bases). The CDR3 has 12 residues. V was shortened by 8 bases and J by 4 bases, with 11 bases between the two germline ends. Germline-derived CDR1 and CDR2 are SNHLY and FYNNEI. CDR3 amino acids: CASRKGPETQYF. As DNA, the CDR3 is TGTGCCAGCCGGAAGGGGCCAGAGACCCAGTACTTC.

The V call is TRBV27, the J call TRBJ1-3; 7 bases are shared with TRBD1. This CDR3 region has 14 residues. Trimming removed 6 bases from V and 4 bases from J; junction bases left unmatched: 6. The germline CDR1 and CDR2 sequences are MNHEY and SMNVEV (reference sequence). CDR3 nucleotide sequence: TGTGCCAGCAGAGCGACAGGGACGGGAAACACCATATATTTT. Its protein is CASRATGTGNTIYF.

The rearrangement joins TRBV27 to TRBJ1-5; D is unresolved. V lost 5 bases and J lost 4, with 9 bases in between. The CDR3 runs 13 residues. Germline V gene sequence: CDR1 MNHEY, CDR2 SMNVEV (reference sequence). Here the CDR3 DNA reads TGTGCCAGCAGTGGACGGTTTAATCAGCCCCAGCATTTT. This translates into CASSGRFNQPQHF.

CDR3 region: CASSANYGYTF. Here the CDR3 DNA reads TGTGCCAGCAGTGCTAACTATGGCTACACCTTC. V is TRBV2 and J is TRBJ1-2; no reliable D call. Trimming removed 4 bases at V and 0 bases at J, with 0 bases between. In germline, CDR1 is SNHLY, CDR2 FYNNEI. The CDR3 is 11 amino acids.

The chain recombines TRBV5-1 with TRBJ1-1; D is possibly TRBD1 (6 bases). Trimming took 2 bases from V and 6 from J, leaving 20 bases between them. In germline, CDR1 is SGHRS, CDR2 YFSETQ. CDR3 length: 16 amino acids. The CDR3 DNA is TGCGCCAGCAGCTTCGGTTCCCTTACAGGGAGGGCTGAAGCTTTCTTT. It encodes CASSFGSLTGRAEAFF.